Shown below are 3 T cell receptor beta chains from a single sample sequenced in a study of shared clonotypes between healthy human individuals. Naive CD8 cells comprised CD45RO-negative, CCR7-positively selected cells, excluding terminally differentiated effector memory CD45RA+ cells. Assay used: immunoSEQ multiplex PCR; TCRdb lists only in-frame clones, some missing. The sample yields fewer than 1 million clones, roughly 96% seen once. The source material was naive CD8+ T cells sorted from blood. These receptors all come from a man aged 25 to 40 in good health.

The chain is built from TRBV7-9 and TRBJ2-1, with TRBD1 matching over 7 bases. This CDR3 is built from 12 residues. The junction had 8 bases not matched to a gene; V was cut back by 6 bases and J by 12 bases. Germline V gene lookup returns CDR1 SEHNR and CDR2 FQNEAQ (reference sequence). The CDR3 DNA sequence: TGTGCCAGCAGATCCGACAGGGATCGGCAGTTCTTC. This sequence encodes CASRSDRDRQFF.

This chain uses TRBV7-9 with TRBJ2-6; no firm D call. Trimming took off 2 bases at V and 0 bases at J, with 11 bases between the two ends. Germline assignment: CDR1 SEHNR and CDR2 FQNEAQ (reference sequence). CDR3 length equals 17 residues. CDR3: CASSLTKAFSGANVLTF. CDR3 DNA sequence: TGTGCCAGCAGCTTAACGAAGGCCTTCTCTGGGGCCAACGTCCTGACTTTC.

The rearrangement uses TRBV6-5 and TRBJ1-2, with unresolved D. Trimming took 4 bases from V and 4 from J, leaving 16 bases between them. CDR3 size: 15 residues. Germline CDR1 is MNHEY and CDR2 is SVGAGI. CDR3: CASSFTGGVSYGYTF. The CDR3 DNA follows: TGTGCCAGCAGTTTCACGGGCGGGGTGTCCTATGGCTACACCTTC.